This is a list of T cell receptor beta chains from one sample in a study of T cells after posttransplantation cyclophosphamide. Sequencing used immunoSEQ multiplex PCR; TCRdb keeps in-frame clones, though not all of them. The sample records about 14,000 clones, approximately 73% being singletons. Sequencing input: memory CD4+ T cells sorted from PBMCs. These receptor sequences come from a man aged 50-60 years. Both conserved end residues are trimmed from each CDR3.

j_gene: TRBJ2-7; len: 11; v_gene: TRBV25-1; CDR3aa: ASSELGDTEQY
j_gene: TRBJ2-1; len: 10; v_gene: TRBV11-2; CDR3aa: ASSLTRNEQF
j_gene: TRBJ2-5; len: 12; v_gene: TRBV7-2; CDR3aa: ASSLDRDQETQY
j_gene: TRBJ2-4; len: 13; v_gene: TRBV11-3; CDR3aa: ASSISRQGYNIQY
j_gene: TRBJ1-5; len: 12; v_gene: TRBV7-2; CDR3aa: ASSPWTADQPQH
j_gene: TRBJ1-1; len: 10; v_gene: TRBV29-1; CDR3aa: SVVGQGAGAF
j_gene: TRBJ2-2; len: 16; v_gene: TRBV4-3; CDR3aa: ASSQAGLWTANTGELF
j_gene: TRBJ1-1; len: 10; v_gene: TRBV27; CDR3aa: ASSSWGRETF
j_gene: -; len: 12; v_gene: TRBV11-1; CDR3aa: ASSPHPGVETQY
j_gene: TRBJ1-1; len: 11; v_gene: TRBV11-3; CDR3aa: ASSPGGHTEAF
j_gene: TRBJ2-1; len: 14; v_gene: TRBV5-4; CDR3aa: ASSSRTSRYYNEQF
j_gene: TRBJ2-1; len: 13; v_gene: TRBV27; CDR3aa: ASSPGAASYNEQF
j_gene: TRBJ2-5; len: 13; v_gene: TRBV18; CDR3aa: ASSPPWASGETQY
j_gene: TRBJ1-6; len: 13; v_gene: TRBV6-5; CDR3aa: ASSYRGHYNSPLH
j_gene: TRBJ2-5; len: 13; v_gene: TRBV4-2; CDR3aa: ASSQDYLVGETQY
j_gene: TRBJ1-2; len: 13; v_gene: TRBV10-3; CDR3aa: AISGKDRGDYGYT
j_gene: TRBJ1-2; len: 14; v_gene: TRBV19; CDR3aa: ASSTPFGGRNYGYT
j_gene: TRBJ2-7; len: 11; v_gene: TRBV25-1; CDR3aa: ASSVTGTYEQY
j_gene: TRBJ1-3; len: 12; v_gene: TRBV18; CDR3aa: ASSPLTGGNTIY
j_gene: TRBJ2-3; len: 13; v_gene: TRBV9; CDR3aa: ASSATGASTDTQY
j_gene: TRBJ2-3; len: 12; v_gene: TRBV30; CDR3aa: AWSPPLGGLAQY
j_gene: TRBJ1-3; len: 12; v_gene: TRBV27; CDR3aa: ASSVAGTGNTIY
j_gene: TRBJ1-3; len: 14; v_gene: TRBV2; CDR3aa: ASSAPDRGLYDTIY
j_gene: TRBJ1-1; len: 12; v_gene: TRBV6-1; CDR3aa: ASSEPGISTEAF
j_gene: TRBJ1-1; len: 11; v_gene: TRBV9; CDR3aa: ASSPGSQAIAF
j_gene: TRBJ1-5; len: 10; v_gene: TRBV6-1; CDR3aa: ASSNRVQPQH
j_gene: TRBJ2-3; len: 12; v_gene: TRBV6-6; CDR3aa: ASRVSGGTDTQY
j_gene: TRBJ2-3; len: 11; v_gene: TRBV29-1; CDR3aa: SVEDQVQDTQY
j_gene: TRBJ2-7; len: 13; v_gene: TRBV5-6; CDR3aa: ASTTLGGRSYEQY
j_gene: TRBJ2-3; len: 11; v_gene: TRBV5-1; CDR3aa: ASSLELTDTQY
j_gene: TRBJ1-1; len: 12; v_gene: TRBV19; CDR3aa: ASTLAGLDTEAF
j_gene: TRBJ1-2; len: 12; v_gene: TRBV6-6; CDR3aa: ASRRDSTNYGYT
j_gene: TRBJ1-5; len: 13; v_gene: TRBV2; CDR3aa: ASSYRTQGEQPQH
j_gene: TRBJ1-4; len: 13; v_gene: TRBV11-3; CDR3aa: ASSIGQATNEKLF
j_gene: TRBJ1-1; len: 11; v_gene: TRBV5-5; CDR3aa: ASSLLASTEAF
j_gene: TRBJ2-5; len: 11; v_gene: TRBV11-3; CDR3aa: ASSLEGTGTQY
j_gene: TRBJ1-1; len: 12; v_gene: TRBV11-1; CDR3aa: ASSPRGGAIEAF
j_gene: TRBJ2-7; len: 9; v_gene: TRBV6-1; CDR3aa: ASGRGYEQY
j_gene: TRBJ1-3; len: 12; v_gene: TRBV7-6; CDR3aa: ASSRRGSGNTIY
j_gene: TRBJ1-2; len: 13; v_gene: TRBV7-2; CDR3aa: ASSFQRVTNYGYT
j_gene: TRBJ2-7; len: 12; v_gene: TRBV2; CDR3aa: ASTREGGPGEQY
j_gene: TRBJ2-1; len: 12; v_gene: TRBV6-1; CDR3aa: ASRLAGLYNEQF
j_gene: TRBJ1-5; len: 18; v_gene: TRBV4-1; CDR3aa: ASSQGRWYSTVNSNQPQH
j_gene: TRBJ1-2; len: 11; v_gene: TRBV6-5; CDR3aa: ASSPRTTYGYT
j_gene: TRBJ1-1; len: 9; v_gene: TRBV5-1; CDR3aa: ASSFAGEAF
j_gene: TRBJ1-6; len: 13; v_gene: TRBV28; CDR3aa: ASSPPGQVQSPLH
j_gene: TRBJ2-3; len: 15; v_gene: TRBV5-1; CDR3aa: ASNQGVGTGGTDTQY
j_gene: TRBJ1-1; len: 13; v_gene: TRBV5-4; CDR3aa: ASSPGWTGRTEAF
j_gene: TRBJ2-5; len: 11; v_gene: TRBV30; CDR3aa: AWSPLGVEAQY
j_gene: TRBJ2-7; len: 9; v_gene: TRBV29-1; CDR3aa: SVAREYEQY
j_gene: TRBJ2-2; len: 11; v_gene: TRBV6-6; CDR3aa: ASSVPGPGELF
j_gene: TRBJ2-7; len: 12; v_gene: TRBV29-1; CDR3aa: SVGGTRPGGEQY
j_gene: TRBJ1-2; len: 12; v_gene: TRBV27; CDR3aa: ASSPGGGKRGYT
j_gene: TRBJ2-3; len: 13; v_gene: TRBV7-2; CDR3aa: ASSFYAGITDTQY
j_gene: TRBJ2-1; len: 17; v_gene: TRBV19; CDR3aa: ASSIGSFSYVSSYNEQF
j_gene: TRBJ2-7; len: 13; v_gene: TRBV4-1; CDR3aa: ASSQPRGGSYEQY
j_gene: TRBJ1-3; len: 12; v_gene: TRBV10-2; CDR3aa: ASSRGLDGNTIY